Shown below are 3 T cell receptor beta chains from a single sample sequenced in a study of blood T cell repertoires in COVID-19. Sequencing used immunoSEQ multiplex PCR; TCRdb keeps in-frame clones, though not all of them. The sample contains 110,000 to 150,000 clones, 78% of which appear only once. Material: peripheral blood. Receptors originate from a woman in her sixties or seventies with acute or convalescent COVID-19.

This chain connects TRBV28 to TRBJ2-1; 7 positions match TRBD2. The CDR3 loop spans 15 amino acids. Germline V lookup: CDR1 MDHEN, CDR2 SYDVKM. The trim removed 8 bases at V and 7 bases at J, leaving 14 bases unmatched. The CDR3 here is CASGRGLVRGNEQFF. CDR3 coding DNA: TGTGCCAGCGGAAGAGGACTAGTAAGGGGTAATGAGCAGTTCTTC.

The V call is TRBV7-9, the J call TRBJ2-1; no clear D gene. The CDR3 sequence is 12 residues long. Germline V gene sequence: CDR1 SEHNR, CDR2 FQNEAQ (reference sequence). V lost 1 base, J lost 10 bases, and 8 bases lay in between. The chain's CDR3 is CASSLVTVEQFF. The CDR3 DNA reads as TGTGCCAGCAGCTTAGTCACAGTGGAGCAGTTCTTC.

This chain uses TRBV5-1 with TRBJ2-5; TRBD2 matches at 11 bases. Germline-derived CDR1 and CDR2 are SGHRS and YFSETQ. The junction had 8 bases not matched to a gene; V was cut back by 3 bases and J by 4 bases. CDR3 length: 16 residues. This CDR3 is CASSWRLAGGVETQYF. In DNA form, the CDR3 reads TGCGCCAGCAGCTGGCGTCTAGCGGGAGGCGTAGAGACCCAGTACTTC. Using reference TRBV5-1 and TRBJ2-5 for the parts outside the CDR3, the full variable domain is KAGVTQTPRYLIKTRGQQVTLSCSPISGHRSVSWYQQTPGQGLQFLFEYFSETQRNKGNFPGRFSGRQFSNSRSEMNVSTLELGDSALYLCASSWRLAGGVETQYFGPGTRLLVL.